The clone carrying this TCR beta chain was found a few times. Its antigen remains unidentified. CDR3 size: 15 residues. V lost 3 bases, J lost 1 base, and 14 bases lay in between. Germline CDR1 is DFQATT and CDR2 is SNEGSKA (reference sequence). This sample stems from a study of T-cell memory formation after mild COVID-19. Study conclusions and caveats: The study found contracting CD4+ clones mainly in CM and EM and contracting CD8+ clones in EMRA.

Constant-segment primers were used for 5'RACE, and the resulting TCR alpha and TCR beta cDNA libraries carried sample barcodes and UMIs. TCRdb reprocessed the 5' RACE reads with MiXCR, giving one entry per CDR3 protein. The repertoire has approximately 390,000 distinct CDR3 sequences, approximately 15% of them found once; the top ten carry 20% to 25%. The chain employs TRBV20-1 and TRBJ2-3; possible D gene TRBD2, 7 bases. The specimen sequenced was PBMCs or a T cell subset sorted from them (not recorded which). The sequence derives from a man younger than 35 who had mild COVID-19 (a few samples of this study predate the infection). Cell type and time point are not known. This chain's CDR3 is CSARRGRDGTDTQYF. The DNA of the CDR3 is TGCAGTGCTAGGCGGGGGCGGGACGGCACAGATACGCAGTATTTT.